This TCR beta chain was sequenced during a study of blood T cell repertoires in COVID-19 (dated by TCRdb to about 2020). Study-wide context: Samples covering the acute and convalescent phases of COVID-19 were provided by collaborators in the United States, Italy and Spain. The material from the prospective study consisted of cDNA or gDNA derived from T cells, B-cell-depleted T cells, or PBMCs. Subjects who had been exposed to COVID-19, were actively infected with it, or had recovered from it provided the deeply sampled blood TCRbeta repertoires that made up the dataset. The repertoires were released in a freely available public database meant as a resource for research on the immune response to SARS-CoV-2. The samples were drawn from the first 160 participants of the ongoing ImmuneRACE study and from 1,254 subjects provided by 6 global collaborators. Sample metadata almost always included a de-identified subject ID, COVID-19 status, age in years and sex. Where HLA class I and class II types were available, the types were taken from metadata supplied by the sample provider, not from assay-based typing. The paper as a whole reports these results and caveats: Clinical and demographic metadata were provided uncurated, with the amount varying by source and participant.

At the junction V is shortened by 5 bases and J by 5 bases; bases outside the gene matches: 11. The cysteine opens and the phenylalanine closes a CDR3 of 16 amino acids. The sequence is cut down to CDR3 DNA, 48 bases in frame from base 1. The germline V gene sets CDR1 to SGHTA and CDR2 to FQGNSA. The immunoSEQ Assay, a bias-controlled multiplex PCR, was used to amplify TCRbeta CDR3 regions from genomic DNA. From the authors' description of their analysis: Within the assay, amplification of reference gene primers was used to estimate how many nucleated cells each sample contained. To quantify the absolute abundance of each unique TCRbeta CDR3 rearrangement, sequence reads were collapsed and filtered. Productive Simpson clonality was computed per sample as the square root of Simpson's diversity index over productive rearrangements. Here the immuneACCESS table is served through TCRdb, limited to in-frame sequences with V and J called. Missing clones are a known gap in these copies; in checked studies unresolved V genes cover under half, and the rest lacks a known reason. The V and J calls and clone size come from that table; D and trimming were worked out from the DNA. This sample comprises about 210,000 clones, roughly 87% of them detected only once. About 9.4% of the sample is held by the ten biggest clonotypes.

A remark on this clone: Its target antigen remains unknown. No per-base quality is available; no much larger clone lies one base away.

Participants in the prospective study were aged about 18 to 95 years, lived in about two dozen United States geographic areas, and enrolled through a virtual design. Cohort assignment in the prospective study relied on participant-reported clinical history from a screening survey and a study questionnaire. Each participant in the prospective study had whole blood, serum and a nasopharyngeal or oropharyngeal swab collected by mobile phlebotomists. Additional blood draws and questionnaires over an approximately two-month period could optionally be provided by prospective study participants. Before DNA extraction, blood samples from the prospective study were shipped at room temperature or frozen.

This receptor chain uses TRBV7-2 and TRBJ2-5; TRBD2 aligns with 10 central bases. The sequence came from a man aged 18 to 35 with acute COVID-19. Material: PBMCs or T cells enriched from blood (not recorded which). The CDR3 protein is CASSLPPLAGEETQYF. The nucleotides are TGTGCCAGCAGCCTCCCCCCGCTAGCGGGAGAGGAGACCCAGTACTTC.